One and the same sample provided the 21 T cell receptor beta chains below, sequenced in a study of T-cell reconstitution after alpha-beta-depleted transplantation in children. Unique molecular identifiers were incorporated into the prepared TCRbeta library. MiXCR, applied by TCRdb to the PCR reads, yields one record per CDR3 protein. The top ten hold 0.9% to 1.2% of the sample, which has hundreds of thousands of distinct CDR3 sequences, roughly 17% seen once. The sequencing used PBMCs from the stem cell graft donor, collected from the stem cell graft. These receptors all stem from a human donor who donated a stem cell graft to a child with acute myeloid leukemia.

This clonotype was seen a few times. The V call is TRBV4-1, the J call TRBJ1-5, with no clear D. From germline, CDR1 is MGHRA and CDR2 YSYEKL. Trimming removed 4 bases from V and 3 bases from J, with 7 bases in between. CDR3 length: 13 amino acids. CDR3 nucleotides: TGCGCCAGCAGCCCGACACTCAATCAGCCCCAGCATTTT. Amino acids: CASSPTLNQPQHF.

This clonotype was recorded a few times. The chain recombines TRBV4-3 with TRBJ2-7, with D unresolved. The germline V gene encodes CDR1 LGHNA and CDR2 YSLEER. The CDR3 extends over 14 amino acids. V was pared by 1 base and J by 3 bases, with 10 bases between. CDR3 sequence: CASSQGQWGYEQYF. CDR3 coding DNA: TGCGCCAGCAGCCAAGGGCAATGGGGCTACGAGCAGTACTTC.

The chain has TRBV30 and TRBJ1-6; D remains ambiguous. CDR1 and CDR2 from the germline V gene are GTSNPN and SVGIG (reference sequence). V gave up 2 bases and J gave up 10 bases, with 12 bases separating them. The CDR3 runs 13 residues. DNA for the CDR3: TGTGCCTGGAGTCTAACCGGAACATCACCCCTCCACTTT. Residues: CAWSLTGTSPLHF.

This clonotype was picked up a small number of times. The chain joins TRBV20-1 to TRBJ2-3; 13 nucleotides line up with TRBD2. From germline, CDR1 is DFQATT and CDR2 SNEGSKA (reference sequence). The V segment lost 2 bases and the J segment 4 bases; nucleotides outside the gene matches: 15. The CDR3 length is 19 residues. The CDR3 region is CSARLGQGVLAGGADTQYF. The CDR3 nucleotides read TGCAGTGCTAGACTGGGACAGGGGGTACTAGCGGGGGGGGCAGATACGCAGTATTTT.

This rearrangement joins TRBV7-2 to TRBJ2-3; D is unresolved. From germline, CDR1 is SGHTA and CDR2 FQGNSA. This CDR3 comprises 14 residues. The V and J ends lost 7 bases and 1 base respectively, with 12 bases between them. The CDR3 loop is CASTLQRGTDTQYF. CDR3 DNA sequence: TGTGCCAGCACCCTTCAGAGAGGCACAGATACGCAGTATTTT.

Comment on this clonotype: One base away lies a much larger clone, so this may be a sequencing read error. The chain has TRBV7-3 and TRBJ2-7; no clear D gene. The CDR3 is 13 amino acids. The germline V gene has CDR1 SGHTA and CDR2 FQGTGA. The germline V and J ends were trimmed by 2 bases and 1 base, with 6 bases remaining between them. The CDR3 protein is CASSLAQSYEQYF. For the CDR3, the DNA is TGTGCCAGCAGCTTAGCACAGTCCTACGAGCAGTACTTC.

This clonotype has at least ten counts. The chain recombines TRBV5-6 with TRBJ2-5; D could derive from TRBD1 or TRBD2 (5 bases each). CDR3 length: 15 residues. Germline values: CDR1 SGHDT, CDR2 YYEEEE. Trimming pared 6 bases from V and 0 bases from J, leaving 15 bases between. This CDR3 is CASTTTRGYQETQYF. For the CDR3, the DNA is TGTGCCAGCACCACCACGAGGGGTTACCAAGAGACCCAGTACTTC. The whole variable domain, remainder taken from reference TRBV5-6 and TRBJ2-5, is DAGVTQSPTHLIKTRGQQVTLRCSPKSGHDTVSWYQQALGQGPQFIFQYYEEEERQRGNFPDRFSGHQFPNYSSELNVNALLLGDSALYLCASTTTRGYQETQYFGPGTRLLVL.

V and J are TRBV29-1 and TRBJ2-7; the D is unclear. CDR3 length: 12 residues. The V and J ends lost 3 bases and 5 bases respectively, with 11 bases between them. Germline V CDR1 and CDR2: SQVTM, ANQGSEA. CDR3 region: CSVEMGRDEQYF. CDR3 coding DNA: TGCAGCGTTGAGATGGGCCGCGACGAGCAGTACTTC.

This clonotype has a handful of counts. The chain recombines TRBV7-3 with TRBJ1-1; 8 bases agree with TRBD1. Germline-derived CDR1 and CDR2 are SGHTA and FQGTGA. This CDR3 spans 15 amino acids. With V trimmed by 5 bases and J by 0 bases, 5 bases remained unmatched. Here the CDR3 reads CASSETGALNTEAFF. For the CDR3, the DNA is TGTGCCAGCAGCGAGACAGGGGCCTTGAACACTGAAGCTTTCTTT.

The CDR3: CSVEGGQAKNIQYF. CDR3 DNA: TGCAGCGTTGAAGGGGGACAGGCCAAAAACATTCAGTACTTC. The genes are TRBV29-1 and TRBJ2-4; TRBD1 matches 7 bases. Looked up from germline, CDR1 is SQVTM and CDR2 is ANQGSEA. This CDR3 is 14 amino acids long. V was clipped by 1 base and J by 1 base; unmatched bases: 1.

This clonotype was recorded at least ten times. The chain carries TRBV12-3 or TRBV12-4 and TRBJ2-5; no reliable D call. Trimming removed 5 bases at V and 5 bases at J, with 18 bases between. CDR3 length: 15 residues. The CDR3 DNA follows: TGTGCCAGCAGTCCCGTCGGACGGGCCAGCGAGACCCAGTACTTC. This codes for CASSPVGRASETQYF.

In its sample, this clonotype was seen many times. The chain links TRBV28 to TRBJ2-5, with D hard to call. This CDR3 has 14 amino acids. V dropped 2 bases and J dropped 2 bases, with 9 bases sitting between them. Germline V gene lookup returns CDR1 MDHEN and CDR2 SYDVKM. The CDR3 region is CASSLITGQETQYF. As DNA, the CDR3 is TGTGCCAGCAGTTTAATCACGGGTCAAGAGACCCAGTACTTC.

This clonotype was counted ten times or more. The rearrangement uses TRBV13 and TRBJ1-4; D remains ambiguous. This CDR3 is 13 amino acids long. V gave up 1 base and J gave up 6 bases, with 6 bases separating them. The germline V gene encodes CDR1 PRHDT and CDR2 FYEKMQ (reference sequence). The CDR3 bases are TGTGCCAGCAGCTTAGACAGTGATGAAAAACTGTTTTTT. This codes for CASSLDSDEKLFF.

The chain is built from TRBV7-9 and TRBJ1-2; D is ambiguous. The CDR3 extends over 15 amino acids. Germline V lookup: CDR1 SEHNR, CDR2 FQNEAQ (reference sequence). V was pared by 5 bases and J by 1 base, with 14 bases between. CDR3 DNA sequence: TGTGCCAGCAGCCCCCAAGCAGACGATAACTATGGCTACACCTTC. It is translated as CASSPQADDNYGYTF.

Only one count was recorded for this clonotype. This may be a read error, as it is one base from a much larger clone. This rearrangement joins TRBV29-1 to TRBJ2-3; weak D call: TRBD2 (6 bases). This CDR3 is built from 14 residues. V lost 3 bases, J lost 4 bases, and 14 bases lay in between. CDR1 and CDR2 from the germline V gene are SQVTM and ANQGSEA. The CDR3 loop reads CSVDPGVHPDTQYF. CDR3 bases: TGCAGCGTTGACCCGGGGGTGCACCCAGATACGCAGTATTTT.

CDR3 coding DNA: TGTGCCAGCAGCCAGCCTGGAAGTGGAGTCTATGGCTACACCTTC. Residues: CASSQPGSGVYGYTF. The rearrangement uses TRBV7-8 and TRBJ1-2; unclear D gene. The CDR3 loop spans 15 amino acids. V gave up 5 bases and J gave up 4 bases, with 17 bases separating them. Germline-derived CDR1 and CDR2 are SGHVS and FQNEAQ.

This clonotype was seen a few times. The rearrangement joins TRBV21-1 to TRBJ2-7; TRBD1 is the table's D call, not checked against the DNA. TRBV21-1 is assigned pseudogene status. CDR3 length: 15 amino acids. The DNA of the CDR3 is TGTGCCAGCACCCAAAGGGGGGGGCCACCCCACGAGCAGTACGTC. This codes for CASTQRGGPPHEQYV.

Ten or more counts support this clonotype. The DNA for the CDR3 is TGTGCCAGCAGCTCAGAACAGGGCCTGGGTACTGAAGCTTTCTTT. This encodes CASSSEQGLGTEAFF. This chain joins TRBV7-2 and TRBJ1-1, with D maybe TRBD1 (6 bases). In germline, CDR1 is SGHTA, CDR2 FQGNSA. The CDR3 length is 15 residues. V lost 4 bases and J 5 bases, leaving 17 bases between the germline ends.

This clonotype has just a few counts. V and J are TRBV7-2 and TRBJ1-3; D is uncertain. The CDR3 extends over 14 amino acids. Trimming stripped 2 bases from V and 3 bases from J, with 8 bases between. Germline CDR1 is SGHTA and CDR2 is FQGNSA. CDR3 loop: CASSLMMSGNTIYF. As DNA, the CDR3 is TGTGCCAGCAGCTTAATGATGAGTGGAAACACCATATATTTT.

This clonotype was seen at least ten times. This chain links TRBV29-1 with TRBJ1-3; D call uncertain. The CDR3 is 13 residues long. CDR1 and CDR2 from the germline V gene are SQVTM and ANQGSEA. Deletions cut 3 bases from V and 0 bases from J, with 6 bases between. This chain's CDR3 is CSVDLGSGNTIYF. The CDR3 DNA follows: TGCAGCGTTGATCTAGGCTCTGGAAACACCATATATTTT. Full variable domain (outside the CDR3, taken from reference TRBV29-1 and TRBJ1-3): SAVISQKPSRDICQRGTSLTIQCQVDSQVTMMFWYRQQPGQSLTLIATANQGSEATYESGFVIDKFPISRPNLTFSTLTVSNMSPEDSSIYLCSVDLGSGNTIYFGEGSWLTVV.

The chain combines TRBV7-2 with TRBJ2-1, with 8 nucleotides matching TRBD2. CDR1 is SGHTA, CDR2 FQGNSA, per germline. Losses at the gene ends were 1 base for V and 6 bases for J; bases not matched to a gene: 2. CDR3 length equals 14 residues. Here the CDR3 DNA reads TGTGCCAGCAGCTTAGTAGGGACTAGCAATGAGCAGTTCTTC. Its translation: CASSLVGTSNEQFF. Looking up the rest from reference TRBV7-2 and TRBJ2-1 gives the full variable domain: GAGVSQSPSNKVTEKGKDVELRCDPISGHTALYWYRQSLGQGLEFLIYFQGNSAPDKSGLPSDRFSAERTGGSVSTLTIQRTQQEDSAVYLCASSLVGTSNEQFFGPGTRLTVL.